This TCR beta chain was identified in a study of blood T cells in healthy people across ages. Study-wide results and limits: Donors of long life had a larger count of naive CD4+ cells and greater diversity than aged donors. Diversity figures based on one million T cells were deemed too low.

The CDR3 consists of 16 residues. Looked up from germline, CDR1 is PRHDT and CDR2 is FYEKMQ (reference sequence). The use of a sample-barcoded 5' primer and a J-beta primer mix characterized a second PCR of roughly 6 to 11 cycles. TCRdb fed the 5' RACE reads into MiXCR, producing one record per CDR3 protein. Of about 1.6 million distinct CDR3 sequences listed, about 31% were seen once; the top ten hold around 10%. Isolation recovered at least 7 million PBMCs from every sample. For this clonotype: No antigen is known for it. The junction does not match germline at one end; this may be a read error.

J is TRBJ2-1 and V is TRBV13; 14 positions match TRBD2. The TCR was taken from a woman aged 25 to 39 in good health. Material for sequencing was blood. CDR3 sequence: CTSSLGGLAGGSEQFF. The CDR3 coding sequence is TGTACCAGCAGCTTAGGCGGACTAGCGGGAGGCAGTGAGCAGTTCTTC.